This TCR beta chain comes out of a study of vaccination effects on CD4 cells after COVID-19. Overall study context: All study participants received two doses of BNT162b2 or mRNA-1273 vaccine. Points from the study as a whole: Late post-vaccination samples showed marked contraction of infection- and vaccine-induced clones.

The V gene lost 5 bases and the J gene lost 0 bases, with 10 bases spanning the gap. Germline loops: CDR1 MNHEY, CDR2 SMNVEV (reference sequence). CDR3 size: 14 residues. Turning to this clone: No antigen is known for it.

Repertoires were generated with immunoSEQ multiplex PCR, while TCRdb's copy carries only in-frame clones and drops some. The data hold roughly 25,000 clones, with 75% to 85% observed a single time. Prior to sequencing, the ViraFEST assay stimulated PBMC with viral peptide pools, which expanded the antigen-specific CD4+ T cells. The culture ran for 10 days before CD4+ T cells were isolated. Between March and December 2020, the person had a SARS-CoV-2 infection that PCR confirmed. The source is a human donor who had a prior SARS-CoV-2 infection. The sample was CD4+ T cells from PBMCs cultured with HCoV-NL63 spike peptides, taken before COVID-19 vaccination. The chain uses TRBV27 and TRBJ1-1; D is uncertain. DNA of the CDR3: TGTGCCAGCAGTAAGGCCCGGATGAACACTGAAGCTTTCTTT. This gives the protein CASSKARMNTEAFF.